The clone carrying this T cell receptor beta chain appeared once. This CDR3 is 17 amino acids long. CDR1 SGHRS and CDR2 YFSETQ come from the germline V gene. Combining a sample-barcoded 5' primer with a J-beta primer mix, a second PCR ran for roughly 7 to 12 cycles. TCRdb re-called the 5' RACE reads through MiXCR, storing one row per CDR3 protein. The data show approximately 490,000 distinct CDR3 sequences, 24% seen once. This specimen comes from a study of blood T cells in healthy people across ages. These same records also appear under a second study, on T cells of mothers and their children.

The V and J genes are TRBV5-1 and TRBJ2-5; D is tentatively TRBD1 or TRBD2 (5 bases each). The DNA end lines up better with TRBJ2-1; the J call may be wrong. Source material: blood. This TCR was recovered from a boy younger than 18 in good health. The CDR3 loop is CASSLASGASSYNEQFF. The CDR3 DNA is TGCGCCAGCAGCTTGGCGTCCGGGGCGAGCTCCTACAATGAGCAGTTCTTC.